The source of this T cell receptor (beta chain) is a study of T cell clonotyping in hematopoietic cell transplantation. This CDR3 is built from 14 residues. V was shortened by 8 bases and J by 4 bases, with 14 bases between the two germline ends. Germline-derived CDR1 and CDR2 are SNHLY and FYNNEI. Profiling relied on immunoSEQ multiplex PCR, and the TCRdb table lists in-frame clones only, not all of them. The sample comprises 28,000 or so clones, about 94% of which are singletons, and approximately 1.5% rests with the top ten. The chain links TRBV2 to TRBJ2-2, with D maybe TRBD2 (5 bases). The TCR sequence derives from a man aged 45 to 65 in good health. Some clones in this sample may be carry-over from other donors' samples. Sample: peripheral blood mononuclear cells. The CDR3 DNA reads TGTGCCAGCTCTGCGAGAGGGCCCACCGGGGAGCTGTTTTTT. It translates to CASSARGPTGELFF.